This section outlines one T cell receptor beta chain sequence together with its context. No antigen is known for it. No base quality information exists; no much larger clone differs at one position. The data belong to a study of blood T cell repertoires in COVID-19 (dated by TCRdb to 2019 to 2021). Study-level background: Samples from collaborators originated in the United States, Italy and Spain and spanned both the acute and convalescent phases of COVID-19. The material from the prospective study consisted of cDNA or gDNA derived from T cells, B-cell-depleted T cells, or PBMCs. The dataset comprised deeply sampled blood TCRbeta repertoires from subjects exposed to, actively infected with, or recovered from COVID-19. The repertoires were released in a freely available public database meant as a resource for research on the immune response to SARS-CoV-2. Samples were obtained from the ongoing ImmuneRACE study (first 160 participants) and from roughly 1,300 subjects provided by 6 global collaborators. Nearly every sample came with metadata listing a de-identified subject ID, COVID-19 status, age in years and sex. Where available, HLA class I and class II types were taken from metadata supplied by the sample provider and were not determined by assay-based typing. Overall results and qualifications from the work: Clinical and demographic metadata were provided uncurated, with the amount varying by source and participant.

The collaborating institutions used their own protocols to collect whole blood in K2EDTA tubes. For TCRbeta analysis, collaborator samples were shipped as frozen whole blood, as isolated PBMCs, or as DNA extracted from either sample type. CDR1 and CDR2, per the germline V gene (reference sequence), are DFQATT and SNEGSKA. Trimming at the junction amounts to 3 bases on V and 0 bases on J, and the germline ends lie 6 bases apart. The CDR3 runs 13 residues from the cysteine to the phenylalanine. The entry retains the CDR3 DNA only, 39 bases that are in frame from base 1. TCRbeta CDR3 regions were amplified from genomic DNA using the immunoSEQ Assay, a bias-controlled multiplex PCR. The study's own analysis went as follows. The number of nucleated cells in each sample was estimated by amplification of reference gene primers within the assay. To quantify the absolute abundance of each unique TCRbeta CDR3 rearrangement, sequence reads were collapsed and filtered. For each sample, productive Simpson clonality was calculated by taking the square root of Simpson's diversity index across productive rearrangements. TCRdb provides this immuneACCESS table in a form limited to in-frame rearrangements. Some clones are lacking; in checked studies, under half of them reflect an unresolved V gene, and why the rest are absent is not known. That table furnishes V, J and clone size, whereas the DNA furnished D and trimming. The sample table shows about 230,000 clones, and around 84% are seen once. The top ten constitute 15% to 20% of the sample.

The material sequenced was peripheral blood. The receptor comes from a woman older than 75 with active or convalescent COVID-19. The rearrangement combines TRBV20-1 with TRBJ2-4; the D gene cannot be resolved reliably. The DNA sequence reads TGCAGTGCTAGTAAACTAGCCAAAAACATTCAGTACTTC. Its protein reads: CSASKLAKNIQYF.